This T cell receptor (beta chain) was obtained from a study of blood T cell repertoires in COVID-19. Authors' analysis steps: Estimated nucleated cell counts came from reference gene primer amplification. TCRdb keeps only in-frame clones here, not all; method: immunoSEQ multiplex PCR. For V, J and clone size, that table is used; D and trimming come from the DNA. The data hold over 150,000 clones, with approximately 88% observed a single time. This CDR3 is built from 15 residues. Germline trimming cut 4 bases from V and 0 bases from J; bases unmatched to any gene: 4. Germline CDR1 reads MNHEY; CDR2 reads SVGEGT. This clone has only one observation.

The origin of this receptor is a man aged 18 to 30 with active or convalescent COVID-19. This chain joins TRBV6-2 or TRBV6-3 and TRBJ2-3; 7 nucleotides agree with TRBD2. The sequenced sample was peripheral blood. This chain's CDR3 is CASSSWGGSTDTQYF. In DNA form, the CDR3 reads TGTGCCAGCAGTTCGTGGGGAGGGAGCACAGATACGCAGTATTTT.